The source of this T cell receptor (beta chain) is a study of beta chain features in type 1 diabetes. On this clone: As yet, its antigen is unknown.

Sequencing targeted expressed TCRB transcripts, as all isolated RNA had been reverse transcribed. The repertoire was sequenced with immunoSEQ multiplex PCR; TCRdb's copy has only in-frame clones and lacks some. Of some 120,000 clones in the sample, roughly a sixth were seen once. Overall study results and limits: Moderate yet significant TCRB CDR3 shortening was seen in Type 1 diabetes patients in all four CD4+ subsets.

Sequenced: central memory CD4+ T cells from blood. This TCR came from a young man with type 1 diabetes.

CDR3 region: CASSPLQPGSYEQYF. CDR3 coding DNA: TGCGCCAGCAGCCCATTGCAACCTGGATCCTACGAGCAGTACTTC. This chain uses TRBV5-1 with TRBJ2-7; D call uncertain. This CDR3 region has 15 residues. Germline-derived CDR1 and CDR2 are SGHRS and YFSETQ. Trimming stripped 4 bases from V and 1 base from J, with 15 bases between.